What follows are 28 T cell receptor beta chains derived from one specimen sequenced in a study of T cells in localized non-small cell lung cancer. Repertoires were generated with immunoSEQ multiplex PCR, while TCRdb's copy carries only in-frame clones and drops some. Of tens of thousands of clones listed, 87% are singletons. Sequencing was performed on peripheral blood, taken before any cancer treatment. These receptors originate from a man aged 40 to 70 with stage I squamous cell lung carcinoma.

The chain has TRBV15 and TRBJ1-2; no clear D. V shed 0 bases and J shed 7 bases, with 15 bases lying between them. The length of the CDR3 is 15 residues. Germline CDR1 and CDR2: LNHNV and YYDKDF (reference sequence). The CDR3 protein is CATSRELVLVGGYTF. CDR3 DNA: TGTGCCACCAGCAGAGAACTTGTCTTGGTTGGTGGCTACACCTTC.

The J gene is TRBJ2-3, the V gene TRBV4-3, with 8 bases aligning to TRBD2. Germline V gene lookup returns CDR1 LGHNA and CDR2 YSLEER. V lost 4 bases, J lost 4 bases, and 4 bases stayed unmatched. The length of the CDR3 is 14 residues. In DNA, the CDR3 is TGCGCCAGCAGCCCGCGGGGGGAGGCAGATACGCAGTATTTT. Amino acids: CASSPRGEADTQYF.

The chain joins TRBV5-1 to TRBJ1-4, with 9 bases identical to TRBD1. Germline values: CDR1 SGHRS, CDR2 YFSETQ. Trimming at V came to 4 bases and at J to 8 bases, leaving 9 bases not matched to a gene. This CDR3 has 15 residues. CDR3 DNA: TGCGCCAGCAGCACTTTTTCCGGGACAGGGGAAAAACTGTTTTTT. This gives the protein CASSTFSGTGEKLFF.

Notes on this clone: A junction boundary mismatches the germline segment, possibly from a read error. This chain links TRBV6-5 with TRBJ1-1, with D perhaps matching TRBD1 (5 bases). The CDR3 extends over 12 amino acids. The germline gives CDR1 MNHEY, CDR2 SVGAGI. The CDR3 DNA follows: TGTGCCAGCAGCCAAACAGGACCGCTGCTTACTTTT. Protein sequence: CASSQTGPLLTF.

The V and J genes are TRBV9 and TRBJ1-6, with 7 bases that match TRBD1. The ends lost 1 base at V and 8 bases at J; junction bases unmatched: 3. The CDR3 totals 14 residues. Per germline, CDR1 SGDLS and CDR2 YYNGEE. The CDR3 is CASSVRQGDSPLHF. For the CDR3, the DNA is TGTGCCAGCAGCGTAAGACAGGGAGATTCACCCCTCCACTTT.

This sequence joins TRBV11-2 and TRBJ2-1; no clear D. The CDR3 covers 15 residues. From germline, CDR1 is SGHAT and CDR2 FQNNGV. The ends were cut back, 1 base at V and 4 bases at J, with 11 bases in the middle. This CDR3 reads CASSLVSARYNEQFF. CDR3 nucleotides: TGTGCCAGCAGCTTAGTATCGGCGAGATACAATGAGCAGTTCTTC. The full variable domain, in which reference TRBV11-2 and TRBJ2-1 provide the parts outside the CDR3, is EAGVAQSPRYKIIEKRQSVAFWCNPISGHATLYWYQQILGQGPKLLIQFQNNGVVDDSQLPKDRFSAERLKGVDSTLKIQPAKLEDSAVYLCASSLVSARYNEQFFGPGTRLTVL.

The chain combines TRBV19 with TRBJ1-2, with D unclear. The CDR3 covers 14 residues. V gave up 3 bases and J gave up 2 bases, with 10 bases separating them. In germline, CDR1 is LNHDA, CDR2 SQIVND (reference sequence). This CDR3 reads CASSIPSSNYGYTF. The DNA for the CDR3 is TGTGCCAGTAGTATCCCCTCCAGCAACTATGGCTACACCTTC.

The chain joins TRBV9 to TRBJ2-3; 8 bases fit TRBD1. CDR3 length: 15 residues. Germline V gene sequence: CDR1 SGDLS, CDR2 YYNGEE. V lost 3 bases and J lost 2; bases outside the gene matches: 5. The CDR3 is CASSAYRGITDTQYF. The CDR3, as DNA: TGTGCCAGCAGCGCCTACAGGGGGATCACAGATACGCAGTATTTT.

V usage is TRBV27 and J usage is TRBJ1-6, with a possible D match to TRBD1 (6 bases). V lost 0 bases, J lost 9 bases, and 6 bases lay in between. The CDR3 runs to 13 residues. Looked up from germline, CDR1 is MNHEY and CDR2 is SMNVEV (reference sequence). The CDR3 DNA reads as TGTGCCAGCAGTTTATCGGGGGCTTCACCCCTCCACTTT. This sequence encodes CASSLSGASPLHF.

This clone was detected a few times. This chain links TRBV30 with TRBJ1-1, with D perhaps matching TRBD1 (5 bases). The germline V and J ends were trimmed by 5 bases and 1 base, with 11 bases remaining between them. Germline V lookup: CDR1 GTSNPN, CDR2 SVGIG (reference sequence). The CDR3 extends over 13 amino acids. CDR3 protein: CAWRTTGNTEAFF. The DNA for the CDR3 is TGTGCCTGGCGCACAACAGGGAACACTGAAGCTTTCTTT. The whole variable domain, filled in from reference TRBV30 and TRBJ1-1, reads SQTIHQWPATLVQPVGSPLSLECTVEGTSNPNLYWYRQAAGRGLQLLFYSVGIGQISSEVPQNLSASRPQDRQFILSSKKLLLSDSGFYLCAWRTTGNTEAFFGQGTRLTVV.

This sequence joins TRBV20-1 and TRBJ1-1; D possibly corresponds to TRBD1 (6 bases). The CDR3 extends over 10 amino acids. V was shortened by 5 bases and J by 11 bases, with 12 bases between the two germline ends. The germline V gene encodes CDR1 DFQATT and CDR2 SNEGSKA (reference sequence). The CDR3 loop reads CSAVGRGAFF. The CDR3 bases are TGCAGTGCTGTGGGCAGGGGCGCTTTCTTT.

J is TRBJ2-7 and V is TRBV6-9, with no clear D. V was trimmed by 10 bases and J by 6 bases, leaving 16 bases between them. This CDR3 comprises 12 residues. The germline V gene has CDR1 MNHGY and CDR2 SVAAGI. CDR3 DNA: TGTGCCACCGGAACTCCAAAGACCGAGCAGTACTTC. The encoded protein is CATGTPKTEQYF.

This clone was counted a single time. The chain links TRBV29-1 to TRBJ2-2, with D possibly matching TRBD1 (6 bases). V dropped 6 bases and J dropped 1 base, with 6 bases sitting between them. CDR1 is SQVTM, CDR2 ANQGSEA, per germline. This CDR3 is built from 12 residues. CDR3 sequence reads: CSVRGNTGELFF. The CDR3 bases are TGCAGCGTCAGGGGGAACACCGGGGAGCTGTTTTTT.

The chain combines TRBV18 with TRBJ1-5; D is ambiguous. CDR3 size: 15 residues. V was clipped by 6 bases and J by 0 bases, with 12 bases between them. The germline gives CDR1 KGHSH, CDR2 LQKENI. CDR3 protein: CASSASRDSNQPQHF. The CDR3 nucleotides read TGTGCCAGCTCCGCGAGCAGAGATAGCAATCAGCCCCAGCATTTT.

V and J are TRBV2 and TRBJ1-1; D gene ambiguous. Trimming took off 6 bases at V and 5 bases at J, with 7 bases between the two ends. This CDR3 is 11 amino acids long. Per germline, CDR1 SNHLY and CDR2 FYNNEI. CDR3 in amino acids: CASSTGTEAFF. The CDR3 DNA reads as TGTGCCAGCAGCACCGGGACTGAAGCTTTCTTT.

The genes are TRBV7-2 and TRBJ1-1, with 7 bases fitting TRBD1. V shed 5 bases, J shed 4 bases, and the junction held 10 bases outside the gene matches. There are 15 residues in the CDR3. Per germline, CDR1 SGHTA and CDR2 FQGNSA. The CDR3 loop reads CASSTQTGRGTEAFF. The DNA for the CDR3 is TGTGCCAGCAGCACTCAGACAGGGAGGGGCACTGAAGCTTTCTTT.

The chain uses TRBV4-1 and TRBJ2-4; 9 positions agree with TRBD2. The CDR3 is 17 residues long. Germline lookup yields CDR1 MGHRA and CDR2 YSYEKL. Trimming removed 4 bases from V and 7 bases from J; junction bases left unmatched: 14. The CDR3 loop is CASSLGTAGGRWNIQYF. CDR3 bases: TGCGCCAGCAGCCTGGGAACAGCGGGGGGTAGATGGAACATTCAGTACTTC.

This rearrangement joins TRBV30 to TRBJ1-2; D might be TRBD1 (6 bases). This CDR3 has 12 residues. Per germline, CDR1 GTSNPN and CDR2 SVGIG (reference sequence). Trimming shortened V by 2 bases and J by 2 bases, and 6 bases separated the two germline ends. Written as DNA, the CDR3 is TGTGCCTGGAGTACAGGGAACTATGGCTACACCTTC. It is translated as CAWSTGNYGYTF.

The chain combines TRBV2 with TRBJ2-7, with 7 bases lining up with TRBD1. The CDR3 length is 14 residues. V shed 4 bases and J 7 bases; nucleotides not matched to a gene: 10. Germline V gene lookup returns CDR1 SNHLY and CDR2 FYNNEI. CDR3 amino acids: CASSGQGVRGEQYF. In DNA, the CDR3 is TGTGCCAGCAGTGGGCAGGGGGTTAGAGGAGAGCAGTACTTC.

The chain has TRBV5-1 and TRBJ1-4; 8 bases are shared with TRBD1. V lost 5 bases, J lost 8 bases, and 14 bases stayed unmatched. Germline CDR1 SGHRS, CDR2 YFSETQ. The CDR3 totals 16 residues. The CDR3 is CASSSGQVGGSEKLFF. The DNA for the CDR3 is TGCGCCAGCAGTTCGGGACAGGTGGGGGGTTCCGAAAAACTGTTTTTT.

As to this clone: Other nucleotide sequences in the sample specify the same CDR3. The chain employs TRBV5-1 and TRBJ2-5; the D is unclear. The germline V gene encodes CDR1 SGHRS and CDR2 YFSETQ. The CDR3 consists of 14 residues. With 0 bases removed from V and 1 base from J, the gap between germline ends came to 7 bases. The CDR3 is CASSLAQTQETQYF. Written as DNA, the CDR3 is TGCGCCAGCAGCTTGGCACAGACCCAAGAGACCCAGTACTTC. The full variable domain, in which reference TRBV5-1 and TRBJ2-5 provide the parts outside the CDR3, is KAGVTQTPRYLIKTRGQQVTLSCSPISGHRSVSWYQQTPGQGLQFLFEYFSETQRNKGNFPGRFSGRQFSNSRSEMNVSTLELGDSALYLCASSLAQTQETQYFGPGTRLLVL.

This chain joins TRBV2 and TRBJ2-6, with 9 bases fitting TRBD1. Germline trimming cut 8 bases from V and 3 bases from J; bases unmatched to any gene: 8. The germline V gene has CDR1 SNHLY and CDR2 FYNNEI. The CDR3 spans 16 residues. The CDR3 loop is CASGGDRGFGANVLTF. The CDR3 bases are TGTGCCAGCGGCGGAGACAGGGGGTTTGGGGCCAACGTCCTGACTTTC.

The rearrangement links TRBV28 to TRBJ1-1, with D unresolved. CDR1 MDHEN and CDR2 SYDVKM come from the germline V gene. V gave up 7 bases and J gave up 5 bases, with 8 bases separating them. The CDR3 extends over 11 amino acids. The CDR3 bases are TGTGCCAGCAAACGGGAGACTGAAGCTTTCTTT. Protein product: CASKRETEAFF. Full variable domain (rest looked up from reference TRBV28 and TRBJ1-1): DVKVTQSSRYLVKRTGEKVFLECVQDMDHENMFWYRQDPGLGLRLIYFSYDVKMKEKGDIPEGYSVSREKKERFSLILESASTNQTSMYLCASKRETEAFFGQGTRLTVV.

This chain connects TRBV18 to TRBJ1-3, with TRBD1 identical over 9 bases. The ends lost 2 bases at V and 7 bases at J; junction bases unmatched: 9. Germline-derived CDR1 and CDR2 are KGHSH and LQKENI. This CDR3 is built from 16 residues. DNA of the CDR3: TGTGCCAGCTCACCAGTGGTTGGACAGGGGACCAACACCATATATTTT. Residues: CASSPVVGQGTNTIYF.

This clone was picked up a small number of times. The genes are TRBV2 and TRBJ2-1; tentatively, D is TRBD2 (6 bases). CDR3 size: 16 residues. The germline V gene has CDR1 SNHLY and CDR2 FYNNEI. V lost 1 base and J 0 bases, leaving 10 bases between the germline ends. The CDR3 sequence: CASSEDGGSSYNEQFF. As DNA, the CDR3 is TGTGCCAGCAGTGAAGACGGGGGAAGCTCCTACAATGAGCAGTTCTTC.

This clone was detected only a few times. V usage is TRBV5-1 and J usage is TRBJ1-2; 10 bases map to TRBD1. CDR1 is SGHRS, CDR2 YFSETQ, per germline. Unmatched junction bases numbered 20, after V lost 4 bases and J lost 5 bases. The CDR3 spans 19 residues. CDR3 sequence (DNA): TGCGCCAGCAGCGCTTCCGACCGGGACAGGGGTATCTCCGGATATGGCTACACCTTC. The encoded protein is CASSASDRDRGISGYGYTF.

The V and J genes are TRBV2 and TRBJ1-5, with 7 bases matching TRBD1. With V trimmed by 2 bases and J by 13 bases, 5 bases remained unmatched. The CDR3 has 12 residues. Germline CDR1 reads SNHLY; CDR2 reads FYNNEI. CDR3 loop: CASSEQKGQQHF. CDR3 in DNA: TGTGCCAGCAGTGAACAAAAGGGACAGCAGCATTTT.

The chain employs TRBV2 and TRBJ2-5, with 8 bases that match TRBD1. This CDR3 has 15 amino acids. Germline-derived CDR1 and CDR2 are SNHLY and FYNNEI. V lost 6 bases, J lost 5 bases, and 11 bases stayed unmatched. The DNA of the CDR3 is TGTGCCAGCAGCGACCTGACAGGGGCGAAGGAGACCCAGTACTTC. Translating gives CASSDLTGAKETQYF.